The clone carrying this T cell receptor (beta chain) was detected only a few times. The antigen is undetermined. TCRdb passed the reads through MiXCR, listing each CDR3 protein once. The table includes hundreds of thousands of distinct CDR3 sequences, 24% detected once. This specimen belongs to a study of T cell repertoires in cytomegalovirus infection. About the research overall: Through public TCR beta signatures, both CMV infection and matching HLA type were indicated. Study results and limitations: CMV-specific HLA-C-restricted TCR beta clonotypes dominated the ex vivo response. Frequencies of public TCR beta families were cumulated, and this identified carriers of CMV plus the relevant HLA.

CDR3 length: 15 amino acids. From germline, CDR1 is WNHNN and CDR2 SYGVQD (reference sequence). Between the trimmed V and J ends, which lost 2 bases and 3 bases, there was a span of 11 bases. The source is a human donor in good health (CMV status not recorded). Some clones in this sample may be carry-over from other donors' samples. The sequenced sample was CD8+ T cells from PBMCs. The chain recombines TRBV10-1 with TRBJ2-1; perhaps TRBD1 as D (6 bases). CDR3 DNA sequence: TGCGCCAGCAGTGAGGTGTCAGGGGTCTACAATGAGCAGTTCTTC. Its protein product is CASSEVSGVYNEQFF.